Reported below is one T cell receptor beta chain. The repertoire was sequenced with immunoSEQ multiplex PCR; TCRdb's copy has only in-frame clones and lacks some. Of roughly 380,000 clones in the sample, roughly 90% were seen once. The sample comes from a study of blood T cell repertoires in COVID-19. Study at large: In each case, the material was cDNA or gDNA derived from T cells, B-cell-depleted T cells, or PBMCs.

The CDR3 has 12 residues. Germline V gene lookup returns CDR1 SQVTM and CDR2 ANQGSEA. The V and J ends lost 5 bases and 8 bases, in that order; junction bases with no gene match: 5. The rearrangement links TRBV29-1 to TRBJ1-2; 10 positions agree with TRBD1. The clonotype comes from a woman aged 40-49 years with COVID-19, enrolled during active disease. The source material was peripheral blood. CDR3 residues: CSVQDRGSGYTF. CDR3 DNA: TGCAGCGTTCAGGACAGGGGGAGCGGCTACACCTTC. Complete variable domain (other parts from reference TRBV29-1 and TRBJ1-2): SAVISQKPSRDICQRGTSLTIQCQVDSQVTMMFWYRQQPGQSLTLIATANQGSEATYESGFVIDKFPISRPNLTFSTLTVSNMSPEDSSIYLCSVQDRGSGYTFGSGTRLTVV.